The 12 T cell receptor beta chains listed next were all sequenced from one sample in a study of blood T cell repertoires in COVID-19. Profiling relied on immunoSEQ multiplex PCR, and the TCRdb table lists in-frame clones only, not all of them. In the table there are 200,000 to 250,000 clones, roughly 88% of which are singletons. The sequenced sample consisted of PBMCs or T cells enriched from blood (not recorded which). Receptor source: a woman aged 50 to 60 with acute COVID-19.

This sequence joins TRBV27 and TRBJ1-2, with D possibly TRBD1 on 5 matching bases. The CDR3 is 15 residues long. Trimming shortened V by 5 bases and J by 0 bases, and 13 bases separated the two germline ends. CDR1 and CDR2 from the germline V gene are MNHEY and SMNVEV (reference sequence). Here the CDR3 DNA reads TGTGCCAGCAGTCCATACCAACAGGCTAACTATGGCTACACCTTC. Protein sequence: CASSPYQQANYGYTF.

The chain links TRBV23-1 to TRBJ2-7, with D maybe TRBD1 (6 bases). TRBV23-1 is identified as an open reading frame with a role that is uncertain. V dropped 5 bases and J dropped 3 bases, with 20 bases sitting between them. CDR3 length equals 16 residues. The CDR3 protein is CASSVDRQALLYEQYF. The DNA for the CDR3 is TGCGCCAGCAGTGTAGACCGACAGGCACTTCTCTACGAGCAGTACTTC.

The chain has TRBV11-1 and TRBJ2-5; D gene uncertain. The CDR3 consists of 11 residues. The germline CDR1 and CDR2 sequences are SGHAT and FQDESV (reference sequence). The V end was cut by 6 bases, the J end by 5 bases, with 7 bases between. The CDR3 region has the DNA TGTGCCAGCAGTCTTCGGGAGACCCAGTACTTC. Encoded protein: CASSLRETQYF.

The genes are TRBV7-8 and TRBJ1-5; D unclear. From germline, CDR1 is SGHVS and CDR2 FQNEAQ. Trimming removed 5 bases at V and 0 bases at J, with 11 bases between. CDR3 size: 15 residues. CDR3 nucleotide sequence: TGTGCCAGCAGCCCTGGACGGGATAGCAATCAGCCCCAGCATTTT. It specifies CASSPGRDSNQPQHF.

V usage is TRBV4-1 and J usage is TRBJ1-5; D gene unclear. This CDR3 is built from 16 residues. The V gene lost 0 bases and the J gene lost 2 bases, with 11 bases spanning the gap. Per the germline V gene, CDR1 is MGHRA and CDR2 is YSYEKL. The CDR3 is CASSQEPGRGNQPQHF. The CDR3 DNA is TGCGCCAGCAGCCAAGAGCCGGGTCGGGGCAATCAGCCCCAGCATTTT.

The chain combines TRBV5-1 with TRBJ2-1, with 7 positions matching TRBD2. The CDR3 spans 15 residues. CDR1 and CDR2 (germline): SGHRS, YFSETQ. The V gene end was trimmed by 4 bases and the J gene end by 4 bases; junction bases not matched to a gene: 8. The CDR3 bases are TGCGCCAGCAGCCCCGCGTCTAGCGGTTACAATGAGCAGTTCTTC. Residues: CASSPASSGYNEQFF.

The rearrangement uses TRBV7-2 and TRBJ2-1, with D hard to call. Germline CDR1 SGHTA, CDR2 FQGNSA. V was clipped by 3 bases and J by 1 base, with 7 bases between them. The CDR3 contains 14 residues. CDR3 nucleotides: TGTGCCAGCAGCTTTGGCGGATCCTACAATGAGCAGTTCTTC. Translated: CASSFGGSYNEQFF.

The chain links TRBV30 to TRBJ2-2, with a possible D match to TRBD2 (5 bases). Germline assignment: CDR1 GTSNPN and CDR2 SVGIG (reference sequence). The germline V and J ends were trimmed by 5 bases and 5 bases, with 9 bases remaining between them. The CDR3 covers 12 residues. The CDR3 loop is CAWGLTTGELFF. The CDR3 bases are TGTGCCTGGGGACTCACAACCGGGGAGCTGTTTTTT.

The V and J genes are TRBV11-1 and TRBJ2-7, with TRBD2 matching 11 bases. Germline CDR1 and CDR2: SGHAT and FQDESV (reference sequence). With V trimmed by 6 bases and J by 9 bases, 13 bases remained unmatched. The CDR3 totals 15 residues. The chain's CDR3 is CASRPTGTSGTTQYF. As DNA, the CDR3 is TGTGCCAGCAGGCCGACCGGGACTAGCGGTACGACGCAGTACTTC.

This chain links TRBV2 with TRBJ2-2; 7 positions match TRBD1. This CDR3 is 14 amino acids long. Per the germline V gene, CDR1 is SNHLY and CDR2 is FYNNEI. V was pared by 3 bases and J by 6 bases, with 4 bases of the junction left unmatched. This CDR3 reads CASSDRTGPGELFF. The DNA for the CDR3 is TGTGCCAGCAGTGACCGGACAGGCCCCGGGGAGCTGTTTTTT.

CDR3 sequence (DNA): TGTGCCAGCAGTTTCGCAGGTGCAACTAATGAAAAACTGTTTTTT. This translates into CASSFAGATNEKLFF. V is TRBV28 and J is TRBJ1-4; no reliable D call. The germline CDR1 and CDR2 sequences are MDHEN and SYDVKM. The CDR3 consists of 15 residues. V lost 3 bases and J lost 0, with 8 bases in between.

This chain uses TRBV3-1 (or the pseudogene TRBV3-2) with TRBJ2-6, with 10 bases lining up with TRBD2. Germline V gene data show CDR1 as LGHDT and CDR2 as YNNKEL (reference sequence). The CDR3 runs to 20 residues. Trimming took 1 base from V and 0 from J; bases not matched to a gene: 9. Written as DNA, the CDR3 is TGTGCCAGCAGCCAAGGCTTTTGGACTAGCGGTGCCTCTGGGGCCAACGTCCTGACTTTC. Residues: CASSQGFWTSGASGANVLTF.